This is a list of T cell receptor beta chains from one sample in a study of T cell responses to AZD1222 COVID-19 vaccine. Some clones are missing from TCRdb's copy, which holds only in-frame ones; the method was immunoSEQ multiplex PCR. The table shows 150,000 to 200,000 clones, with roughly 94% occurring only once. The starting material was peripheral blood, obtained on day 0 of AZD1222 vaccination. These receptors all come from an adult in good health. Each CDR3 is given without its conserved first and last residue. D genes are given only for firm matches.

v_call: TRBV6-6
d_call: -
cdr3_length: 12
j_call: TRBJ1-1
cdr3_aa: ASSYSMQNTEAF

v_call: TRBV19
d_call: -
cdr3_length: 11
j_call: TRBJ1-1
cdr3_aa: ASSITGNTEAF

v_call: TRBV4-2
d_call: -
cdr3_length: 14
j_call: TRBJ1-5
cdr3_aa: ASSQDLKQLNQPQH

v_call: TRBV12-2
d_call: -
cdr3_length: 15
j_call: TRBJ2-3
cdr3_aa: ASRLAVASGRTDTQY

v_call: TRBV19
d_call: -
cdr3_length: 14
j_call: TRBJ2-6
cdr3_aa: ASSMYGESGANVLT

v_call: TRBV30
d_call: -
cdr3_length: 13
j_call: TRBJ2-3
cdr3_aa: AWSAGARPTDTQY

v_call: TRBV29-1
d_call: -
cdr3_length: 9
j_call: TRBJ1-2
cdr3_aa: SVGGTQGYT

v_call: TRBV27
d_call: -
cdr3_length: 13
j_call: TRBJ1-4
cdr3_aa: ASSSKGGRDEKLF

v_call: TRBV18
d_call: -
cdr3_length: 11
j_call: TRBJ1-1
cdr3_aa: ASSPRMNTEAF

v_call: TRBV23-1
d_call: TRBD2
cdr3_length: 21
j_call: TRBJ2-5
cdr3_aa: ASSQSWFLPASGSLPAFETQY